This note documents a single T cell receptor beta chain sequence. The genes and germline here are from mouse. The CDR3 goes on 4 residues after the read ends, and that part is filled in from the germline J gene. Once RNA had been extracted, it was reverse transcribed into cDNA to act as the sequencing template. Clones were sequenced by immunoSEQ multiplex PCR, and TCRdb holds only the in-frame ones, with some missing. This sample carries 200,000 to 300,000 clones and no singletons, and around 1.2% goes to the top ten. It was with CD4, CD8alpha, NKG2D, NKG2ACE and other markers that pooled cutaneous lymph node cells were sorted. CDR3 length equals 16 residues. With 4 bases clipped from V and 1 base from J, the junction kept 9 bases outside the gene matches. CDR1 is NNHDY and CDR2 is SYVADS in the germline V gene. This specimen comes from a study of CD8+ T cells in alopecia areata.

The chain couples TRBV13-3 to TRBJ2-5, with 7 nucleotides matching TRBD1. This clonotype was obtained from a C3H/HeJ mouse with alopecia areata. Strain haplotype at MHC: H2-k. Input material: CD4+ T cells sorted from a lymph node. The CDR3 loop is CASSRDSGGDQDTQYF. CDR3 DNA (partial): TGTGCCAGCAGTCGGGACAGCGGGGGAGACCAAGAC.